This T cell receptor beta chain comes out of a study of regulatory T cells. General study points: Shannon entropy was nonsignificantly lower in patient CD8+ T cells than control CD8+ cells. Patient repertoires had restricted TRB V-J pairs and skewed V and J usage, most in Tregs.

Every patient with CD3G deficiency had evidence of autoimmunity. Patients aged 2 to 39 years had fewer naive T cells. As regards this clone: Its target is unknown.

The primer mix had 52 TRBV and 13 TRBJ primers. Assay used: immunoSEQ multiplex PCR; TCRdb lists only in-frame clones, some missing. The sample carries 17,000 or so clones, about 92% recorded once. Sequenced material: CD8+ T cells sorted from blood. The receptor's source is a person aged 18 to 29 with CD3G deficiency.

The CDR3 sequence is CASSQWSGAPDTQYF. The DNA of the CDR3 is TGTGCCAGCAGCCAGTGGAGCGGGGCCCCAGATACGCAGTATTTT. V gene TRBV4-2 combines with J gene TRBJ2-3; 7 bases are a match to TRBD2. With 3 bases clipped from V and 4 bases from J, the junction kept 7 bases outside the gene matches. Germline assignment: CDR1 LGHNA and CDR2 YNFKEQ. The CDR3 length is 15 residues.